Listed here are 5 T cell receptor beta chains from one sample, sequenced in a study of spatial heterogeneity in lung cancer (dated by TCRdb to 2018 to 2020). The method behind the library was 5' RACE. These reads were obtained on a NextSeq 500. The public sequencing data were trimmed at Q25 with fastp and processed into clonotypes with MiXCR by TCRdb, which kept only in-frame beta chains. Merged by CDR3 protein, the rows form single entries marked with the most common genes and DNA. Within this sample are 15,000 to 20,000 distinct CDR3 sequences, with around a fifth of them counted one time only. The ten largest account for under 20% of the sample. The sample's time point, from its label and the paper: sample taken at primary tumor resection. For TCR sequencing, whole RNA was extracted from tumor and nontumor lung tissue, or from cryopreserved PBMC samples, and no cell sorting was done. The specimen was PBMCs, collected at surgery. Every receptor here comes from a female donor with early-stage non-small cell lung cancer.

This clonotype was seen repeatedly, ten times or more. The chain combines TRBV19 with TRBJ2-1, with D possibly TRBD1 on 5 matching bases. The germline V gene has CDR1 LNHDA and CDR2 SQIVND (reference sequence). This CDR3 contains 15 residues. The V and J ends lost 5 bases and 4 bases respectively, with 15 bases between them. This CDR3 reads CASSWGGMSYNEQFF. The DNA of the CDR3 is TGTGCCAGTAGTTGGGGCGGCATGTCGTACAATGAGCAGTTCTTC.

This clonotype was seen repeatedly, ten times or more. This chain links TRBV7-6 with TRBJ2-7; D might be TRBD1 or TRBD2, each matching 5 bases. Germline V gives CDR1 SGHVS, CDR2 FNYEAQ. The CDR3 is 14 residues long. The V end was cut by 4 bases, the J end by 2 bases, with 12 bases between. The CDR3 protein is CASSSRDGAYEQYF. The CDR3 nucleotides read TGTGCCAGCAGCTCCCGGGACGGAGCCTACGAGCAGTACTTC.

This clonotype is deemed medium-sized. This sequence joins TRBV28 and TRBJ2-5; no firm D call. V lost 10 bases, J lost 4 bases, and 13 bases lay in between. CDR3 length equals 12 residues. Germline V gene sequence: CDR1 MDHEN, CDR2 SYDVKM. The CDR3 DNA reads TGTGCCACCAAGACGGGTGGAGAGACCCAGTACTTC. It codes for CATKTGGETQYF.

This clonotype rates as medium-sized. The chain combines TRBV7-2 with TRBJ2-5, with unresolved D. CDR1 and CDR2 (germline): SGHTA, FQGNSA. The CDR3 totals 14 residues. Trimming took 1 base from V and 2 from J, leaving 8 bases between them. The CDR3 DNA sequence: TGTGCCAGCAGCTTAGTCGTCTTACAAGAGACCCAGTACTTC. This codes for CASSLVVLQETQYF.

J is TRBJ2-2 and V is TRBV12-3 or TRBV12-4; possibly TRBD1 or TRBD2 for D (5 bases each). Trimming pared 1 base from V and 0 bases from J, leaving 9 bases between. This CDR3 has 16 residues. The CDR3 region is CASSLEGPPNTGELFF. In nucleotides, the CDR3 is TGTGCCAGCAGTTTAGAGGGACCGCCGAACACCGGGGAGCTGTTTTTT.